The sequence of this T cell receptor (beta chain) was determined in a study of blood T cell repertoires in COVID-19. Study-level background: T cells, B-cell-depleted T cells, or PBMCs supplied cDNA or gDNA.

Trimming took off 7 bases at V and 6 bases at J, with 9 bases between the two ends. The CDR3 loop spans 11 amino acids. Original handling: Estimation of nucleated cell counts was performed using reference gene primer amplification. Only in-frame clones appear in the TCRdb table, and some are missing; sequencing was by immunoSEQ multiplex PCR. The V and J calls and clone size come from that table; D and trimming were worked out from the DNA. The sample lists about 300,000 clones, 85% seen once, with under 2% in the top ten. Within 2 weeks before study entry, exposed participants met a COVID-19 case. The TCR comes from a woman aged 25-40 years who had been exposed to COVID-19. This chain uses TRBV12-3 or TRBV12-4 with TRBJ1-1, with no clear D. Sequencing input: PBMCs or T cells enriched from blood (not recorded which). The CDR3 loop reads CASIRRAEAFF. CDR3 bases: TGTGCCAGCATCCGGAGGGCTGAAGCTTTCTTT.